This is a list of T cell receptor beta chains from one sample in a study of T cell responses to AZD1222 COVID-19 vaccine. Measured with immunoSEQ multiplex PCR; TCRdb has only the in-frame clones, and not every one. Altogether more than 150,000 clones are present, approximately 91% being singletons, with the ten largest covering roughly 1.9%. Here the sequenced sample was peripheral blood, taken 28 days after the second AZD1222 dose. The origin of the receptors is an adult who received the AZD1222 COVID-19 vaccine. CDR3s include the opening cysteine and the closing phenylalanine or tryptophan. D genes are given only for firm matches. Rows give clone size only sometimes, using once, few, many, or a class for an expanded clone.

j_call,cdr3_length,d_call,v_call,clone_size,cdr3_nt,cdr3_aa
TRBJ2-3,15,-,TRBV7-2,-,TGTGCCAGCAGCTTAACTCAGGGAAGCACAGATACGCAGTATTTT,CASSLTQGSTDTQYF
TRBJ1-3,17,-,TRBV3-1/TRBV3-2,-,TGTGCCAGCAGCCAAGCCGGTCCGGTGAGCTCTGGAAACACCATATATTTT,CASSQAGPVSSGNTIYF
TRBJ1-3,15,TRBD1,TRBV7-8,-,TGTGCCAGCAGCTTAGGGACAGGGGTTGGAAACACCATATATTTT,CASSLGTGVGNTIYF
TRBJ2-3,14,-,TRBV9,-,TGTGCCAGCAGCAGAGGGACTAGCACAGATACGCAGTATTTT,CASSRGTSTDTQYF
TRBJ1-3,14,-,TRBV10-3,-,TGTGCCATCAGTGAGGGTACAGGTTATGGCACCATATATTTT,CAISEGTGYGTIYF
TRBJ2-3,17,TRBD1,TRBV7-9,-,TGTGCCAGCAGCCCTATAGCCGGGGACAGCCTCACAGATACGCAGTATTTT,CASSPIAGDSLTDTQYF
TRBJ1-6,14,-,TRBV6-5,-,TGTGCCAGCAGTTACTCGGGGGAGAATTCACCCCTCCACTTT,CASSYSGENSPLHF
TRBJ1-1,13,-,TRBV10-3,-,TGTGCCATCAGTGAGTTGGGGAACACTGAAGCTTTCTTT,CAISELGNTEAFF
TRBJ1-2,15,-,TRBV4-1,once,TGCGCCAGCAGCCAGCCCGGGACGGCCACGTATGGCTACACCTTC,CASSQPGTATYGYTF
TRBJ2-1,13,-,TRBV11-2,-,TGTGCCAGCACGGAGGGGGGATACAATGAGCAGTTCTTC,CASTEGGYNEQFF
TRBJ1-2,12,-,TRBV28,-,TGTGCCAGCAGCACGACAGTCTATGGCTACACCTTC,CASSTTVYGYTF
TRBJ1-1,14,-,TRBV28,once,TGTGCCAGCAGCCAATGGGGAATGAACACTGAAGCTTTCTTT,CASSQWGMNTEAFF